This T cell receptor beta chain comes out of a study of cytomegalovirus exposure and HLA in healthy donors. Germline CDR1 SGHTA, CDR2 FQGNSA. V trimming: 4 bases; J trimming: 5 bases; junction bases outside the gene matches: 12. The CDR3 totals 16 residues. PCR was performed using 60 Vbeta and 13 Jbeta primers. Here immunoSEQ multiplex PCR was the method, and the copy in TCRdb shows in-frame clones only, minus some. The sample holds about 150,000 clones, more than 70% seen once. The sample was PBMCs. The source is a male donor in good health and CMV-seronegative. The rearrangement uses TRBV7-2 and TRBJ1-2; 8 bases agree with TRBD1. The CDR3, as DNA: TGTGCCAGCAGCTCCGACGGGACAGGAACTACGTATGGCTACACCTTC. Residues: CASSSDGTGTTYGYTF.